These T cell receptor beta chains were read from a single sample in a study of blood T cell repertoires in COVID-19. Profiled with immunoSEQ multiplex PCR; TCRdb holds only in-frame clones, not every one. The sample has 200,000 to 250,000 clones, about 90% seen once. The sequenced material came from peripheral blood. These receptor sequences come from a woman between 55 and 75 years old with acute or convalescent COVID-19. Each CDR3 is given with its conserved first and last residue. A D gene is named only where the DNA matches it firmly. The listing skips clone size in some rows; elsewhere it reads once, few, many or a size class.

length: 15
V: TRBV7-9
J: TRBJ1-1
D: NA
size: NA
DNA: TGTGCCAGCAGCTTGGGGCCCACACCGAACACTGAAGCTTTCTTT
CDR3: CASSLGPTPNTEAFF

length: 15
V: TRBV19
J: TRBJ1-2
D: TRBD1
size: NA
DNA: TGTGCCAGTAGTGTGGGACAGGGGATTAACTATGGCTACACCTTC
CDR3: CASSVGQGINYGYTF

length: 14
V: TRBV30
J: TRBJ2-1
D: TRBD2
size: NA
DNA: TGTGCCTGGAATGCGGGAGGATGGTTGCATGAGCAGTTCTTC
CDR3: CAWNAGGWLHEQFF

length: 14
V: TRBV7-8
J: TRBJ2-7
D: TRBD1
size: NA
DNA: TGTGCCAGCAGCTTTTGGCAGGGGGACTACGAGCAGTACTTC
CDR3: CASSFWQGDYEQYF

length: 13
V: TRBV10-3
J: TRBJ1-2
D: TRBD1
size: NA
DNA: TGTGCCATCTGGGAACAGGGGGTCGATGGCTACACCTTC
CDR3: CAIWEQGVDGYTF

length: 15
V: TRBV7-6
J: TRBJ1-6
D: TRBD1
size: NA
DNA: TGTGCCAGCAGCTTAGCCGGGACAGGGGCAGGCCCCCTCCACTTT
CDR3: CASSLAGTGAGPLHF

length: 15
V: TRBV7-2
J: TRBJ2-1
D: NA
size: NA
DNA: TGTGCCAGCAGCTTAGTGGGCGCGTCCTACAATGAGCAGTTCTTC
CDR3: CASSLVGASYNEQFF

length: 14
V: TRBV19
J: TRBJ1-2
D: NA
size: NA
DNA: TGTGCCAGTAGTATAGATCGACTTGGAGCTGGCTACACCTTC
CDR3: CASSIDRLGAGYTF

length: 15
V: TRBV6-2/TRBV6-3
J: TRBJ2-5
D: NA
size: NA
DNA: TGTGCCAGCAGCCACCAAGCAGGGGTACAAGAGACCCAGTACTTC
CDR3: CASSHQAGVQETQYF

length: 13
V: TRBV5-4
J: TRBJ2-3
D: TRBD1
size: NA
DNA: TGTGCCAGCAGCAAACAGGGGGCAGATACGCAGTATTTT
CDR3: CASSKQGADTQYF

length: 18
V: TRBV23-1
J: TRBJ1-5
D: TRBD1
size: NA
DNA: TGCGCCAGCAGTCAACCGAGGGCCAGGGGGGTAGGCAATCAGCCCCAGCATTTT
CDR3: CASSQPRARGVGNQPQHF

length: 12
V: TRBV12-3/TRBV12-4
J: TRBJ2-1
D: NA
size: NA
DNA: TGTGCCAGCAGCGACACTTACAATGAGCAGTTCTTC
CDR3: CASSDTYNEQFF

length: 14
V: TRBV7-3
J: TRBJ1-1
D: NA
size: once
DNA: TGTGCCAGCAGCCCCGCGGGGGTGAACACTGAAGCTTTCTTT
CDR3: CASSPAGVNTEAFF

length: 14
V: TRBV19
J: TRBJ1-1
D: NA
size: NA
DNA: TGTGCCAGTGTCGAGGAGAGGATGAACACTGAAGCTTTCTTT
CDR3: CASVEERMNTEAFF

length: 15
V: TRBV6-5
J: TRBJ2-5
D: NA
size: NA
DNA: TGTGCCAGCAGTACGGGACAAATGTACCAAGAGACCCAGTACTTC
CDR3: CASSTGQMYQETQYF

length: 13
V: TRBV7-9
J: TRBJ2-7
D: NA
size: once
DNA: TGTGCCAGCAGCTTAGAAGAGGACTACGAGCAGTACTTC
CDR3: CASSLEEDYEQYF

length: 15
V: TRBV6-1
J: TRBJ1-2
D: TRBD1
size: NA
DNA: TGTGCCAGCAGTGAAGGACAGGGTCATAACTATGGCTACACCTTC
CDR3: CASSEGQGHNYGYTF

length: 15
V: TRBV6-4
J: TRBJ2-1
D: NA
size: few
DNA: TGTGCCAGCAGTCGTTCTAGCGCCTCCTACAATGAGCAGTTCTTC
CDR3: CASSRSSASYNEQFF

length: 14
V: TRBV9
J: TRBJ2-7
D: NA
size: many
DNA: TGTGCCAGCAGTCCATCCCCCCTACCGGACGAGCAGTACTTC
CDR3: CASSPSPLPDEQYF

length: 16
V: TRBV6-5
J: TRBJ1-3
D: NA
size: few
DNA: TGTGCCAGCAGTTACGCTTCCGGGGTCTCTGGAAACACCATATATTTT
CDR3: CASSYASGVSGNTIYF

length: 14
V: TRBV9
J: TRBJ1-1
D: NA
size: NA
DNA: TGTGCCAGCAGCGTTAGTTTCTTCGTCCCTGAAGCTTTCTTT
CDR3: CASSVSFFVPEAFF

length: 15
V: TRBV3-1/TRBV3-2
J: TRBJ2-3
D: TRBD2
size: NA
DNA: TGTGCCAGCAGCCAAGTCGTCGGGAGGGGAGATACGCAGTATTTT
CDR3: CASSQVVGRGDTQYF